The 16 T cell receptor beta chains presented below share a single source sample, sequenced in a study of Tregs in tolerant kidney transplant recipients. The protocol was immunoSEQ multiplex PCR, while the TCRdb copy is restricted to in-frame clones and leaves out a portion. Found here are approximately 31,000 clones; the top ten clones hold about 7.6%. The sample consisted of CD8+ T cells from blood, taken before the transplant. These receptors were taken from a human donor who received a combined kidney and bone marrow transplant.

Worth noting for this clone: Read coverage stops 3 residues before the CDR3 terminus; the germline J gene supplies the remainder. The V call is TRBV7-7, the J call TRBJ2-1, with TRBD1 matching over 7 bases. The CDR3 length is 13 residues. V trimming: 5 bases; J trimming: 3 bases; junction bases outside the gene matches: 1. Germline-derived CDR1 and CDR2 are SSHAT and FNYEAQ (reference sequence). The covered CDR3 bases are TGTGCCAGCAGCCGGGACAGCTACAATGAG. Its protein is CASSRDSYNE. From start to end, the CDR3 is CASSRDSYNEQFF.

Concerning this clone: The read comes to an end 3 residues before the CDR3 does, leaving the germline J gene to fill in the end. This rearrangement joins TRBV19 to TRBJ2-2; TRBD2 agrees at 8 bases. The CDR3 extends over 14 amino acids. CDR1 LNHDA and CDR2 SQIVND come from the germline V gene (reference sequence). The trim removed 10 bases at V and 0 bases at J, leaving 4 bases unmatched. The sequenced CDR3 bases are TGTGCCACTACTAGCGGCGCGAACACCGGGGAG. It codes for CATTSGANTGE. The entire CDR3 protein reads CATTSGANTGELFF. The whole variable domain, remainder taken from reference TRBV19 and TRBJ2-2, is DGGITQSPKYLFRKEGQNVTLSCEQNLNHDAMYWYRQDPGQGLRLIYYSQIVNDFQKGDIAEGYSVSREKKESFPLTVTSAQKNPTAFYLCATTSGANTGELFFGEGSRLTVL.

A word on this clone: With the read ending 3 residues before the CDR3 end, the germline J gene is used to fill in that end. The chain carries TRBV6-2 or TRBV6-3 and TRBJ2-2; a possible D gene is TRBD1 (6 bases). The CDR3 extends over 15 amino acids. CDR1 is MNHEY, CDR2 SVGEGT, per germline. Deletions cut 0 bases from V and 1 base from J, with 6 bases between. The CDR3 reads CASSYSTGNTGELFF. The covered CDR3 bases are TGTGCCAGCAGTTACTCGACAGGGAACACCGGGGAG.

As for this clone: The read gets to within 3 residues of the CDR3 end, and the germline J gene fills in the rest. The rearrangement uses TRBV6-2 or TRBV6-3 and TRBJ2-4, with a tentative D call TRBD2 (6 bases). Germline values: CDR1 MNHEY, CDR2 SVGEGT. The CDR3 is 17 residues long. Trimming took 2 bases from V and 0 from J, leaving 14 bases between them. CDR3 loop: CASSYAVGGLAKNIQYF. The DNA read from the CDR3 is TGTGCCAGCAGTTACGCTGTCGGGGGTCTAGCCAAAAACATT.

As to this clone: The observed sequence ends 3 residues before the CDR3 terminus, with the missing tail filled in from the germline J gene. The genes are TRBV29-1 and TRBJ2-3; no firm D call. Germline CDR1 and CDR2: SQVTM and ANQGSEA. The CDR3 contains 13 residues. V was pared by 6 bases and J by 2 bases, with 12 bases between. Incomplete CDR3 DNA: TGCAGCGTCCGTGAAGCCCTCACAGATACG. Translation: CSVREALTDT. Given in full, the CDR3 is CSVREALTDTQYF.

Note on this clone: The read gets to within 3 residues of the CDR3 end, and the germline J gene fills in the rest. The rearrangement joins TRBV6-1 to TRBJ2-5; a possible D gene is TRBD1 (6 bases). V lost 4 bases to trimming and J lost 1 base, with 10 bases between them. Germline V gene data show CDR1 as MNHNS and CDR2 as SASEGT. The CDR3 loop spans 14 amino acids. CDR3 region: CASSVAGAQETQYF. The sequenced part of the CDR3 DNA is TGTGCCAGCAGTGTCGCAGGGGCCCAAGAGACC.

As concerns this clone: The CDR3 end lies 3 residues beyond the end of the read and is filled in from the germline J gene. The chain uses TRBV6-2 or TRBV6-3 and TRBJ2-5; the match to TRBD2 covers 8 bases. The CDR3 contains 15 residues. The germline gives CDR1 MNHEY, CDR2 SVGEGT. Trimming removed 5 bases from V and 1 base from J; junction bases left unmatched: 6. The covered CDR3 bases are TGTGCCAGCAGTAAAATAGCGGGAAGCCAAGAGACC. Residues: CASSKIAGSQET. The full CDR3 is CASSKIAGSQETQYF.

About this clone: The read terminates 3 residues before the CDR3 end, so the remaining end is supplied by the germline J gene. V and J are TRBV7-8 and TRBJ1-1, with a weak D call TRBD1 (5 bases). CDR1 SGHVS and CDR2 FQNEAQ come from the germline V gene. CDR3 size: 12 residues. Trimming left V 3 bases short and J 7 bases short, with 9 bases between. CDR3 sequence: CASSFRQLEAFF. The covered CDR3 bases are TGTGCCAGCAGCTTTCGACAGCTTGAA.

To note about this clone: Read sequence stops 3 residues before the CDR3 end, and the germline J gene provides the missing end. V gene TRBV7-9 combines with J gene TRBJ2-7, with 8 bases lining up with TRBD2. Trimming took 3 bases from V and 3 from J; bases not matched to a gene: 4. Per germline, CDR1 SEHNR and CDR2 FQNEAQ (reference sequence). This CDR3 has 14 amino acids. This CDR3 reads CASSFGGGIYEQYF. CDR3 bases read: TGTGCCAGCAGCTTCGGGGGGGGGATCTACGAG.

The CDR3 sequence: CASSPPADEAFF. CDR3 DNA (partial): TGCGCCAGCAGCCCCCCGGCGGATGAA. The rearrangement uses TRBV5-1 and TRBJ1-1; D unresolved. The read comes to an end 3 residues before the CDR3 does, leaving the germline J gene to fill in the end. Germline assignment: CDR1 SGHRS and CDR2 YFSETQ. This CDR3 region has 12 residues. The ends were cut back, 4 bases at V and 7 bases at J, with 11 bases in the middle.

On this clone: The read ends 3 residues shy of where the CDR3 ends; the end is completed using the germline J gene. Additional DNA sequences in this sample encode the identical CDR3. The gene calls are TRBV19 and TRBJ2-7; TRBD1 might be the D (6 bases). CDR3 length: 14 residues. The germline gives CDR1 LNHDA, CDR2 SQIVND (reference sequence). Deletions cut 3 bases from V and 2 bases from J, with 11 bases between. The CDR3 spells CASSIGQGTYEQYF. CDR3 DNA, as far as it was read: TGTGCCAGTAGTATTGGGCAGGGGACCTACGAG.

Comments on this clone: The read gets to within 3 residues of the CDR3 end, and the germline J gene fills in the rest. Within the sample, other DNA sequences also encode this same CDR3. This chain links TRBV2 with TRBJ2-1; 8 nucleotides line up with TRBD2. Germline CDR1 reads SNHLY; CDR2 reads FYNNEI. The CDR3 loop spans 16 amino acids. The ends lost 6 bases at V and 0 bases at J; junction bases unmatched: 7. CDR3 DNA (partial): TGTGCCAGCAGCGGACGGGGGGGAAGCTCCTACAATGAG. This encodes CASSGRGGSSYNE. The whole CDR3 sequence reads CASSGRGGSSYNEQFF.

A note on this clone: The missing CDR3 end, 3 residues past where the read stops, is filled in from the germline J gene. This chain links TRBV2 with TRBJ1-1, with D possibly being TRBD1 (6 bases). Germline V gene lookup returns CDR1 SNHLY and CDR2 FYNNEI. V lost 1 base and J lost 4, with 16 bases in between. This CDR3 region has 16 residues. The sequenced part of the CDR3 DNA is TGTGCCAGCAGTGAAGGGGATAACAGGGTTATCACTGAA. Translating it yields CASSEGDNRVITE. The whole CDR3 sequence is CASSEGDNRVITEAFF.

About this clone: The read terminates 3 residues before the CDR3 end, so the remaining end is supplied by the germline J gene. The chain couples TRBV7-9 to TRBJ1-4; 8 nucleotides agree with TRBD1. CDR1 and CDR2 from the germline V gene are SEHNR and FQNEAQ (reference sequence). The V segment lost 5 bases and the J segment 7 bases; nucleotides outside the gene matches: 6. The CDR3 runs 14 residues. The covered CDR3 bases are TGTGCCAGCAGCCAGGGACAGGAGAGTGAAAAA. Translating it yields CASSQGQESEK. The whole CDR3 region reads CASSQGQESEKLFF.

For this clone: The read falls 3 residues short of the CDR3 end, and the missing part is taken from the germline J gene. This chain uses TRBV7-6 with TRBJ2-7; TRBD1 matches 7 bases. V shed 5 bases, J shed 3 bases, and the junction held 7 bases outside the gene matches. From germline, CDR1 is SGHVS and CDR2 FNYEAQ. The CDR3 is 14 amino acids. The CDR3 sequence is CASSPGTEHYEQYF. The CDR3 DNA, read in part, is TGTGCCAGCAGCCCCGGGACAGAGCACTACGAG.

As for this clone: Read sequence stops 3 residues before the CDR3 end, and the germline J gene provides the missing end. The V gene is TRBV7-6, the J gene TRBJ2-5, with 11 positions matching TRBD1. V lost 5 bases, J lost 4 bases, and 9 bases stayed unmatched. CDR3 length equals 16 residues. The germline V gene has CDR1 SGHVS and CDR2 FNYEAQ. The sequenced CDR3 bases are TGTGCCAGCAGCCTTGGGACAGGGGGGGTCATAGAGACC. Translation: CASSLGTGGVIET. From start to end, the CDR3 is CASSLGTGGVIETQYF.